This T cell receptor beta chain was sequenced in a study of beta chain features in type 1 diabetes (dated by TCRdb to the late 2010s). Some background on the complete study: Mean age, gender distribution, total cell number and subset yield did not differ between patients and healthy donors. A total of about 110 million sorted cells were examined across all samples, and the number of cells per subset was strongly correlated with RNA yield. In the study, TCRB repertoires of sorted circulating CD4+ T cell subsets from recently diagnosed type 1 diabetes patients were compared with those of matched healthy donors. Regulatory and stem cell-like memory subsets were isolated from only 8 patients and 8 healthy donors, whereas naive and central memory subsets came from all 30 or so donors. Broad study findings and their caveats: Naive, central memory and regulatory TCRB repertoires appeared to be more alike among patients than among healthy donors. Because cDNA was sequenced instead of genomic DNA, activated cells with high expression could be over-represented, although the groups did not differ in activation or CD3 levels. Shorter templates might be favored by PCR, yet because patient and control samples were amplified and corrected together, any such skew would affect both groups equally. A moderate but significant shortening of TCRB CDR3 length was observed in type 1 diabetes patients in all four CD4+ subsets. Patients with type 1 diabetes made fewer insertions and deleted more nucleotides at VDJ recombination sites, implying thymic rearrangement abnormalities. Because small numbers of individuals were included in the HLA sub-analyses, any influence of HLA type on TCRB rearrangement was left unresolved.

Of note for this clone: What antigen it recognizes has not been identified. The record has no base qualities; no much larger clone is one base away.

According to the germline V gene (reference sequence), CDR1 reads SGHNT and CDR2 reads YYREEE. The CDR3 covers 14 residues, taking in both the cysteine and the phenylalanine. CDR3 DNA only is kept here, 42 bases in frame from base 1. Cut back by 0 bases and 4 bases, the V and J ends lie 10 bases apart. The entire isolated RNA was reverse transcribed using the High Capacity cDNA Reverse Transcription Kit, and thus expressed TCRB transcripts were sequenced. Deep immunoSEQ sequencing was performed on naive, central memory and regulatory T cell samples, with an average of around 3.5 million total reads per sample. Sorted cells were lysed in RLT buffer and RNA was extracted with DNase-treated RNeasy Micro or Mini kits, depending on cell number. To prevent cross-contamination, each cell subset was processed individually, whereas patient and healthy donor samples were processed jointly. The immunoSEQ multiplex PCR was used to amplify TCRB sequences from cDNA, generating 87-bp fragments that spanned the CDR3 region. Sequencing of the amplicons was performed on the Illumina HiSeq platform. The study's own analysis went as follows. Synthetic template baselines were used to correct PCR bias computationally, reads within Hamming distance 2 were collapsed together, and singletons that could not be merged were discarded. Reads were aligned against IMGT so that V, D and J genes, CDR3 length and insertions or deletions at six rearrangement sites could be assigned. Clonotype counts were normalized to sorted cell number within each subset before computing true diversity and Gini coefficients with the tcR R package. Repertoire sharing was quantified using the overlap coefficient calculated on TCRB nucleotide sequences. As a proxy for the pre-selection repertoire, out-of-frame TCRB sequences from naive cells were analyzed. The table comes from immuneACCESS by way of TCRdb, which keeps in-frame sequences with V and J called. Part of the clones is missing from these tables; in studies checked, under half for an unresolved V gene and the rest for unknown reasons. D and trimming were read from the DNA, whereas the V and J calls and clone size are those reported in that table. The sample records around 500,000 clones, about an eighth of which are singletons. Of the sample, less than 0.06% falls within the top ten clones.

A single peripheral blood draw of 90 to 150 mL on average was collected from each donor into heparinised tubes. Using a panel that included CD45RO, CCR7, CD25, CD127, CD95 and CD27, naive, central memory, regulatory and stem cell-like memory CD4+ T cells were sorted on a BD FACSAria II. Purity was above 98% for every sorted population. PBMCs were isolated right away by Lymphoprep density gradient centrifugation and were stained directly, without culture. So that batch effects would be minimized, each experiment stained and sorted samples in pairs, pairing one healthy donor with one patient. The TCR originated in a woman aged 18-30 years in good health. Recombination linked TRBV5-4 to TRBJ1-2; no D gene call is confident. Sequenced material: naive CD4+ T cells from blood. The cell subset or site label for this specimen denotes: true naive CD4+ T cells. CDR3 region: CASSLAPGTYGYTF. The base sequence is TGTGCCAGCAGCTTGGCCCCGGGTACCTATGGCTACACCTTC.